The 24 T cell receptor beta chains given below trace back to one sample, sequenced in a study of beta chain features in type 1 diabetes. For these receptors, no antigen is known. Findings of the study overall: Patients with Type 1 diabetes showed moderately but significantly shorter TCRB CDR3s in all four CD4+ subsets.

Sequencing targeted expressed TCRB transcripts, as all isolated RNA had been reverse transcribed. Generated by immunoSEQ multiplex PCR, the TCRdb table keeps only in-frame clones and is missing some. The repertoire holds under 400,000 clones, with roughly an eighth as singletons. Material for sequencing was naive CD4+ T cells from blood. The receptors originated from a young woman with type 1 diabetes.

This clone was detected a few times. In DNA form, the CDR3 reads TGTGCCAGCAGTTTAGCAGAACCTCCCAATGAGCAGTTCTTC. Its protein product is CASSLAEPPNEQFF. The chain has TRBV28 and TRBJ2-1; no clear D gene. The CDR3 has 14 residues. CDR1 MDHEN and CDR2 SYDVKM come from the germline V gene. Between the trimmed V and J ends, which lost 2 bases and 6 bases, there was a span of 11 bases.

The rearrangement links TRBV5-4 to TRBJ2-1; 10 bases are a match to TRBD2. V lost 2 bases to trimming and J lost 12 bases; unmatched junction nucleotides: 14. Germline V gives CDR1 SGHNT, CDR2 YYREEE (reference sequence). The CDR3 is made up of 16 amino acids. The CDR3 sequence is CASSFPTSGIGRGQFF. DNA of the CDR3: TGTGCCAGCAGCTTTCCCACTAGCGGGATAGGTAGGGGGCAGTTCTTC.

There are a few counts of this clone. V and J are TRBV11-3 and TRBJ1-1; D is undetermined. V lost 5 bases to trimming and J lost 1 base, with 8 bases between them. This CDR3 contains 13 residues. The germline V gene has CDR1 SGHNT and CDR2 YENEEA. CDR3 amino acids: CASSADKNTEAFF. In nucleotides, the CDR3 is TGTGCCAGCAGCGCCGACAAGAACACTGAAGCTTTCTTT.

With respect to this clone: In the same sample, other DNA sequences code for this CDR3. The chain recombines TRBV2 with TRBJ2-5; 7 nucleotides line up with TRBD2. The CDR3 is 11 amino acids. V shed 6 bases and J 5 bases; nucleotides not matched to a gene: 0. The germline CDR1 and CDR2 sequences are SNHLY and FYNNEI. This chain's CDR3 is CASRGGETQYF. The DNA for the CDR3 is TGTGCCAGCAGGGGAGGGGAGACCCAGTACTTC. The entire variable domain, with the rest obtained from reference TRBV2 and TRBJ2-5, is as follows: EPEVTQTPSHQVTQMGQEVILRCVPISNHLYFYWYRQILGQKVEFLVSFYNNEISEKSEIFDDQFSVERPDGSNFTLKIRSTKLEDSAMYFCASRGGETQYFGPGTRLLVL.

V gene TRBV7-2 combines with J gene TRBJ2-7, with D maybe TRBD2 (6 bases). The germline CDR1 and CDR2 sequences are SGHTA and FQGNSA. V was cut by 1 base and J by 6 bases, with 7 bases left in between. The CDR3 loop spans 12 amino acids. For the CDR3, the DNA is TGTGCCAGCAGCTTAGGCGGGACCGAGCAGTACTTC. This codes for CASSLGGTEQYF.

The chain couples TRBV7-8 to TRBJ1-4; 9 positions match TRBD1. The CDR3 runs 16 residues. V was clipped by 1 base and J by 7 bases; unmatched bases: 7. The germline CDR1 and CDR2 sequences are SGHVS and FQNEAQ. In DNA, the CDR3 is TGTGCCAGCAGCTTAGGCTGGGACAGGGTGTCTGAAAAACTGTTTTTT. This gives the protein CASSLGWDRVSEKLFF.

The CDR3 DNA reads as TGTGCCAGCAGCTTACTTCGGGGGAGCGGTCTTGGCGGGGAGCTGTTTTTT. The encoded protein is CASSLLRGSGLGGELFF. V usage is TRBV11-2 and J usage is TRBJ2-2; a weak D match, TRBD2 (6 bases). Trimming shortened V by 2 bases and J by 7 bases, and 20 bases separated the two germline ends. The germline V gene has CDR1 SGHAT and CDR2 FQNNGV. The length of the CDR3 is 17 residues.

The V and J genes are TRBV28 and TRBJ2-1; 13 nucleotides align to TRBD2. From germline, CDR1 is MDHEN and CDR2 SYDVKM. The CDR3 is 19 residues long. V gave up 7 bases and J gave up 3 bases; unmatched junction bases: 15. The CDR3 coding sequence is TGTGCCAGCAAGAGACTAGCGGGAGGAAAGGTACTAAGCTACAATGAGCAGTTCTTC. Translation gives CASKRLAGGKVLSYNEQFF.

V is TRBV7-2 and J is TRBJ2-7; TRBD2 is a possible D gene (5 bases). The CDR3 runs to 14 residues. Germline CDR1 is SGHTA and CDR2 is FQGNSA. Trimming shortened V by 1 base and J by 2 bases, and 9 bases separated the two germline ends. This CDR3 reads CASSLGGSPYEQYF. The CDR3, as DNA: TGTGCCAGCAGCTTAGGAGGGTCCCCCTACGAGCAGTACTTC.

This clone was seen more than once but under ten times. This rearrangement joins TRBV7-8 to TRBJ2-5, with TRBD2 matching 9 bases. The CDR3 has 16 residues. Trimming removed 0 bases from V and 6 bases from J; junction bases left unmatched: 8. The V gene's germline CDR1 is SGHVS and CDR2 FQNEAQ. The CDR3 DNA reads as TGTGCCAGCAGCTTAGCGCGGCTAGCGGGGTCGCAGACCCAGTACTTC. Translating it yields CASSLARLAGSQTQYF.

This clone was seen a few times. The V and J genes are TRBV28 and TRBJ2-7, with D unresolved. This CDR3 has 11 amino acids. Per germline, CDR1 MDHEN and CDR2 SYDVKM. The germline V and J ends were trimmed by 10 bases and 2 bases, with 9 bases remaining between them. The CDR3 DNA is TGTGCCACTAACCCCGCCTACGAGCAGTACTTC. This codes for CATNPAYEQYF.

The V gene is TRBV11-2, the J gene TRBJ1-2, with D tentatively TRBD1 (6 bases). The V end lost 1 base, the J end lost 5 bases, and 11 bases lay between the germline ends. The CDR3 has 14 residues. Looked up from germline, CDR1 is SGHAT and CDR2 is FQNNGV. This CDR3 is CASSLVGQQYGYTF. In DNA, the CDR3 is TGTGCCAGCAGCTTAGTCGGACAGCAGTATGGCTACACCTTC.

The rearrangement uses TRBV7-2 and TRBJ2-7; 7 nucleotides agree with TRBD2. The CDR3 is 15 residues long. Losses at the gene ends were 4 bases for V and 6 bases for J; bases not matched to a gene: 12. Germline CDR1 SGHTA, CDR2 FQGNSA. The DNA of the CDR3 is TGTGCCAGCAGCTCCCCTGCGGGAGCGGGCATCGAGCAGTACTTC. Translated: CASSSPAGAGIEQYF.

The chain links TRBV29-1 to TRBJ2-1; 7 positions match TRBD1. Per the germline V gene, CDR1 is SQVTM and CDR2 is ANQGSEA. J lost 1 base, V lost 2 bases, and 2 bases had no gene match. The CDR3 has 14 residues. CDR3 sequence reads: CSVERQGSYNEQFF. CDR3 coding DNA: TGCAGCGTTGAACGACAGGGATCCTACAATGAGCAGTTCTTC.

This clone has more than one count but fewer than ten. The rearrangement uses TRBV27 and TRBJ2-7; the match to TRBD2 covers 13 bases. Germline CDR1 MNHEY, CDR2 SMNVEV (reference sequence). The CDR3 spans 16 residues. The V gene end was trimmed by 5 bases and the J gene end by 2 bases; junction bases not matched to a gene: 6. The CDR3 loop reads CASSPPGLAGTYEQYF. Written as DNA, the CDR3 is TGTGCCAGCAGTCCACCGGGACTAGCGGGGACCTACGAGCAGTACTTC.

The V gene is TRBV28, the J gene TRBJ2-7; D may be TRBD1 (6 bases). The CDR3 is 15 residues long. Germline V lookup: CDR1 MDHEN, CDR2 SYDVKM. Trimming removed 3 bases at V and 0 bases at J, with 12 bases between. The DNA of the CDR3 is TGTGCCAGCAGTTTGAGTAGGGGGATCTCCTACGAGCAGTACTTC. Protein product: CASSLSRGISYEQYF.

This clone has a handful of counts. The rearrangement links TRBV4-1 to TRBJ2-1, with D possibly TRBD2 on 5 matching bases. V was trimmed by 4 bases and J by 5 bases, leaving 21 bases between them. The CDR3 runs 17 residues. The germline gives CDR1 MGHRA, CDR2 YSYEKL. The CDR3, as DNA: TGCGCCAGCAGCCCCCGTGAGGGAGCCCTACCTAACAATGAGCAGTTCTTC. Its translation: CASSPREGALPNNEQFF.

This clone turned up a few times. The rearrangement links TRBV9 to TRBJ2-7; 12 bases agree with TRBD2. The CDR3 is made up of 15 amino acids. CDR1 is SGDLS, CDR2 YYNGEE, per germline. After removal of 4 bases from V and 4 bases from J, the junction contained 6 bases not matched to a gene. The chain's CDR3 is CASSPSTSGSYEQYF. The CDR3 nucleotides read TGTGCCAGCAGCCCCTCGACTAGCGGGAGTTACGAGCAGTACTTC. Drawing the rest from reference TRBV9 and TRBJ2-7, the complete variable domain is DSGVTQTPKHLITATGQRVTLRCSPRSGDLSVYWYQQSLDQGLQFLIQYYNGEERAKGNILERFSAQQFPDLHSELNLSSLELGDSALYFCASSPSTSGSYEQYFGPGTRLTVT.

The rearrangement links TRBV11-3 to TRBJ2-3, with 7 bases that match TRBD1. V shed 4 bases, J shed 2 bases, and the junction held 6 bases outside the gene matches. This CDR3 region has 15 residues. The germline CDR1 and CDR2 sequences are SGHNT and YENEEA. The CDR3 loop is CASSSTGTATDTQYF. As DNA, the CDR3 is TGTGCCAGCAGCTCGACAGGGACGGCCACAGATACGCAGTATTTT. Full variable domain (remainder filled in from reference TRBV11-3 and TRBJ2-3): EAGVVQSPRYKIIEKKQPVAFWCNPISGHNTLYWYLQNLGQGPELLIRYENEEAVDDSQLPKDRFSAERLKGVDSTLKIQPAELGDSAVYLCASSSTGTATDTQYFGPGTRLTVL.

This clone appeared a few times. This CDR3 is CASGFSTDSGQFF. CDR3 coding DNA: TGCGCCAGCGGGTTCTCTACCGACAGTGGGCAGTTCTTC. V is TRBV5-1 and J is TRBJ2-1; tentative D call: TRBD1 (5 bases). The CDR3 is 13 amino acids. V shed 7 bases and J shed 12 bases, with 20 bases lying between them. Germline V lookup: CDR1 SGHRS, CDR2 YFSETQ.

This chain uses TRBV5-6 with TRBJ1-2; 7 bases agree with TRBD1. J was trimmed by 10 bases and V by 3 bases; bases with no gene match: 9. The CDR3 has 13 amino acids. Looked up from germline, CDR1 is SGHDT and CDR2 is YYEEEE. The CDR3 DNA sequence: TGTGCCAGCAGCTGGGACAGCTCCACCACCTACACCTTC. Protein sequence: CASSWDSSTTYTF.

This clone was seen more than once but under ten times. The rearrangement links TRBV29-1 to TRBJ2-3; 8 bases match TRBD1. This CDR3 spans 13 amino acids. V shed 6 bases, J shed 2 bases, and the junction held 4 bases outside the gene matches. Per the germline V gene, CDR1 is SQVTM and CDR2 is ANQGSEA. Here the CDR3 reads CSVGGQDTDTQYF. The CDR3 DNA follows: TGCAGCGTGGGGGGACAGGACACAGATACGCAGTATTTT.

The gene calls are TRBV9 and TRBJ2-7, with 9 positions matching TRBD1. Germline values: CDR1 SGDLS, CDR2 YYNGEE. CDR3 size: 14 residues. Trimming took 0 bases from V and 4 from J; bases not matched to a gene: 2. The CDR3 spells CASSVGGQGYEQYF. The CDR3 coding sequence is TGTGCCAGCAGCGTAGGAGGACAGGGGTACGAGCAGTACTTC.

The chain uses TRBV15 and TRBJ1-5; no reliable D call. The CDR3 extends over 14 amino acids. Deletions cut 0 bases from V and 5 bases from J, with 8 bases between. Germline V gene sequence: CDR1 LNHNV, CDR2 YYDKDF (reference sequence). CDR3 in amino acids: CATSRDLVDQPQHF. The DNA of the CDR3 is TGTGCCACCAGCAGAGATCTGGTAGATCAGCCCCAGCATTTT.